This section outlines one T cell receptor (beta chain) sequence together with its context. No antigen is known for it. The V segment lost 7 bases and the J segment 6 bases; nucleotides outside the gene matches: 15. CDR3 length: 17 amino acids. Germline loops: CDR1 SQVTM, CDR2 ANQGSEA. Tagging with unique molecular identifiers was applied to individual cDNA molecules. TCRdb re-analysed the 5' RACE reads in MiXCR, keeping a single row per CDR3 protein. The table lists 60,000 to 90,000 distinct CDR3 sequences, approximately 16% of them singletons. The sample belongs to a study of early T cells in non-severe SARS-CoV-2 infection. Whole-study context: Whole-blood bulk RNA, unsorted, was sequenced, and chains were unpaired. Study observations and caveats: Reliance on VDJdb matching favored anti-spike CD8 responses; private and CD4 specificities were missed.

The origin of this receptor is an adult who was a healthcare worker with PCR-confirmed SARS-CoV-2 infection or an uninfected control (not recorded which). J is TRBJ2-2 and V is TRBV29-1; 12 bases agree with TRBD2. The material sequenced was whole blood. CDR3 protein: CSARLAGAVTVAGELFF. CDR3 in DNA: TGCAGCGCCAGACTAGCGGGAGCGGTCACGGTAGCCGGGGAGCTGTTTTTT.